This TCR beta chain came from a study of cytomegalovirus exposure and HLA in healthy donors. Clones were read by immunoSEQ multiplex PCR, and TCRdb kept only the in-frame ones, dropping some. The profile shows 110,000 or so clones, about 85% of them singletons. From germline, CDR1 is MNHNS and CDR2 SASEGT. Germline trimming cut 7 bases from V and 2 bases from J; bases unmatched to any gene: 7. The CDR3 extends over 15 amino acids. The approximately 120-subject validation cohort, separate from the approximately 640-subject first cohort, included the donors. This receptor was obtained from a woman in her 30s in good health and CMV-seronegative. V gene TRBV6-1 combines with J gene TRBJ2-5, with 10 bases that match TRBD2. Sequences were obtained from PBMCs. The CDR3 region is CASKAGGPLQETQYF. CDR3 DNA sequence: TGTGCCAGCAAAGCGGGGGGGCCCTTGCAAGAGACCCAGTACTTC.